This record concerns one T cell receptor (beta chain) sequence. Its antigen is unidentified. Germline V gives CDR1 SEHNR, CDR2 FQNEAQ (reference sequence). Trimming left V 5 bases short and J 1 base short, with 8 bases between. CDR3 length: 13 residues. This entry comes from a study of CD8 T cells in ankylosing spondylitis. Points from the study as a whole: What appeared characteristic of ankylosing spondylitis blood was a TCR beta motif of several highly homologous variants. Disease-linked clones reportedly showed significant enrichment in matched ankylosing spondylitis synovial fluid.

5'-RACE, quantitative and with molecular barcodes, yielded the TCR beta libraries. Each CDR3 protein is one row after TCRdb ran MiXCR on the 5' RACE reads. The sample holds approximately 140,000 distinct CDR3 sequences, more than 15% seen once. Material for sequencing was blood, either unsorted or a sorted T cell fraction (not recorded which). This sequence originates from a male donor with ankylosing spondylitis. The J gene is TRBJ2-5, the V gene TRBV7-9; a weak D match, TRBD1 (6 bases). CDR3 nucleotide sequence: TGTGCCAGCAGCCCAGGGGTCCAAGAGACCCAGTACTTC. The encoded protein is CASSPGVQETQYF.